The clone carrying this TCR beta chain was detected only a few times. Its specificity is unknown. Unique molecular identifiers were attached to individual cDNA molecules. TCRdb independently ran MiXCR on the 5' RACE reads; one entry per CDR3 protein. This table has under 95,000 distinct CDR3 sequences, approximately 12% appearing once. The record originates from a study of early T cells in non-severe SARS-CoV-2 infection. Study summary: Investigators sequenced bulk RNA drawn from unsorted whole blood, and chains remained unpaired. Study-level findings and limits: Reliance on VDJdb matching favored anti-spike CD8 responses; private and CD4 specificities were missed.

This clonotype was obtained from an adult who was a healthcare worker with PCR-confirmed SARS-CoV-2 infection or an uninfected control (not recorded which). The sequenced material came from whole blood.

CDR3 sequence: CASSHAGGDEQFF. The CDR3 bases are TGCGCCAGCAGCCATGCCGGGGGGGATGAGCAGTTCTTC. The rearrangement links TRBV4-1 to TRBJ2-1; 8 nucleotides line up with TRBD2. The length of the CDR3 is 13 residues. J lost 8 bases, V lost 3 bases, and 3 bases had no gene match. Germline V CDR1 and CDR2: MGHRA, YSYEKL.